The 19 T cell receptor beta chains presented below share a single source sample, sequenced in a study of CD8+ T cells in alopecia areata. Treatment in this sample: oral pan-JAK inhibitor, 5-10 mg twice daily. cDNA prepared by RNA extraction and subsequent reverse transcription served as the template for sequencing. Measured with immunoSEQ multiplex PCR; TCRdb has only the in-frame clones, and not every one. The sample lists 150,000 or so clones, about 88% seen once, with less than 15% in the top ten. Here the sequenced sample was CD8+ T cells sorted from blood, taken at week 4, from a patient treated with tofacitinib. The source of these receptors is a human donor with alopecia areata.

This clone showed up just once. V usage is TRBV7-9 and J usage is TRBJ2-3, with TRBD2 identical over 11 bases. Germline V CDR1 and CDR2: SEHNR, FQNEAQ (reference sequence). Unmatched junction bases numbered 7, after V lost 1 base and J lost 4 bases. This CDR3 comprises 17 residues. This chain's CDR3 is CASSLGALAGGADTQYF. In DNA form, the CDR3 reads TGTGCCAGCAGCTTAGGAGCCTTAGCGGGAGGGGCAGATACGCAGTATTTT.

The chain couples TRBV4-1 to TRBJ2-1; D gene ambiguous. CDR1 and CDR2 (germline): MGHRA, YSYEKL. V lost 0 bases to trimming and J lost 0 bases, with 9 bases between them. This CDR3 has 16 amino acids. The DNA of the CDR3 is TGCGCCAGCAGCCAAGATTGGCGAGGCTCCTACAATGAGCAGTTCTTC. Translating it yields CASSQDWRGSYNEQFF.

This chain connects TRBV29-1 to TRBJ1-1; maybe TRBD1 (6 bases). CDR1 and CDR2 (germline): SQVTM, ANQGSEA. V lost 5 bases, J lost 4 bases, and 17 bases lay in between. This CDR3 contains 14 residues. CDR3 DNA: TGCAGCGTTTTAACGCCCCGGGACATCACTGAAGCTTTCTTT. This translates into CSVLTPRDITEAFF. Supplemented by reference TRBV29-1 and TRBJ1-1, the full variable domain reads SAVISQKPSRDICQRGTSLTIQCQVDSQVTMMFWYRQQPGQSLTLIATANQGSEATYESGFVIDKFPISRPNLTFSTLTVSNMSPEDSSIYLCSVLTPRDITEAFFGQGTRLTVV.

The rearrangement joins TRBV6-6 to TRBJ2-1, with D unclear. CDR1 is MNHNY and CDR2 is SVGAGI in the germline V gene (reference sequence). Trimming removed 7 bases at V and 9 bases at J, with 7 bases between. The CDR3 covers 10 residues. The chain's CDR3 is CASNSGEQFF. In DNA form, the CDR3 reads TGTGCCAGCAATTCCGGTGAGCAGTTCTTC.

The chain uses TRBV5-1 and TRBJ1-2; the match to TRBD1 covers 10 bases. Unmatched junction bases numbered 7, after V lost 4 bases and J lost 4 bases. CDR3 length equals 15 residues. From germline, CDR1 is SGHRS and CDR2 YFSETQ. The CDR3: CASSPGTGDGYGYTF. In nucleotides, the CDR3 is TGCGCCAGCAGCCCCGGGACAGGGGATGGCTATGGCTACACCTTC.

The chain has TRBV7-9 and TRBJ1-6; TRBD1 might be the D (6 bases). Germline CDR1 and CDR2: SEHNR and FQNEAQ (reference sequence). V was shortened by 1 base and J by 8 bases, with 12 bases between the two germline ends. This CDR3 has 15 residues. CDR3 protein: CASSLVQGQHSPLHF. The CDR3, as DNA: TGTGCCAGCAGCTTAGTACAGGGTCAGCATTCACCCCTCCACTTT. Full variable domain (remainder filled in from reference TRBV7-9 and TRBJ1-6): DTGVSQNPRHKITKRGQNVTFRCDPISEHNRLYWYRQTLGQGPEFLTYFQNEAQLEKSRLLSDRFSAERPKGSFSTLEIQRTEQGDSAMYLCASSLVQGQHSPLHFGNGTRLTVT.

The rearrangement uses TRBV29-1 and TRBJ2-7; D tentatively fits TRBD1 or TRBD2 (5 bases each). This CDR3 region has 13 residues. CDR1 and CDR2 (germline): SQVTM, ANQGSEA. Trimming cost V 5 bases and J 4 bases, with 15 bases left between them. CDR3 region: CSVHPRGSYEQYF. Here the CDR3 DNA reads TGCAGCGTTCATCCGAGGGGATCTTACGAGCAGTACTTC.

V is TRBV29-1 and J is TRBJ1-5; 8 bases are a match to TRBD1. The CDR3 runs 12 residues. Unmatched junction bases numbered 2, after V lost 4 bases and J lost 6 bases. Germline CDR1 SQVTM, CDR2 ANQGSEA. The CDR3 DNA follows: TGCAGCGTTGGGACAGGGACTCAGCCCCAGCATTTT. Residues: CSVGTGTQPQHF.

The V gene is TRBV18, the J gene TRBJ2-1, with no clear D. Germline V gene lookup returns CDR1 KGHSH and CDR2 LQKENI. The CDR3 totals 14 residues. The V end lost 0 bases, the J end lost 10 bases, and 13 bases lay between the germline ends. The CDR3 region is CASSPPTRVEEQFF. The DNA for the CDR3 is TGTGCCAGCTCACCACCGACCCGAGTTGAAGAGCAGTTCTTC.

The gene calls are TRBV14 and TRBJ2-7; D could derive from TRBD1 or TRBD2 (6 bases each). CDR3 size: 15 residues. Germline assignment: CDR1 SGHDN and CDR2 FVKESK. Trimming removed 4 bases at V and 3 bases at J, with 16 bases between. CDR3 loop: CASSRRDTAIYEQYF. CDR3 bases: TGTGCCAGCAGCCGGCGGGACACCGCTATCTACGAGCAGTACTTC. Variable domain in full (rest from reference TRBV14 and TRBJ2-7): EAGVTQFPSHSVIEKGQTVTLRCDPISGHDNLYWYRRVMGKEIKFLLHFVKESKQDESGMPNNRFLAERTGGTYSTLKVQPAELEDSGVYFCASSRRDTAIYEQYFGPGTRLTVT.

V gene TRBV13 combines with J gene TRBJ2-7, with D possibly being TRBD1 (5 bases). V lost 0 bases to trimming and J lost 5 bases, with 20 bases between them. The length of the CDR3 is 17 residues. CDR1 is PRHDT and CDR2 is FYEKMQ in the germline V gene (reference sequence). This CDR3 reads CASSLGPYWQGGHEQYF. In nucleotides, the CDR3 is TGTGCCAGCAGCTTAGGCCCTTATTGGCAGGGTGGCCACGAGCAGTACTTC.

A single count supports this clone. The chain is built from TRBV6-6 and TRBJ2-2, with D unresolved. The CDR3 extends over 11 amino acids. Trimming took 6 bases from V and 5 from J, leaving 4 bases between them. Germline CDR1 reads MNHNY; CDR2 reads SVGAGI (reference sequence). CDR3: CASSETGELFF. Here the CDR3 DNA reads TGTGCCAGCAGCGAAACCGGGGAGCTGTTTTTT.

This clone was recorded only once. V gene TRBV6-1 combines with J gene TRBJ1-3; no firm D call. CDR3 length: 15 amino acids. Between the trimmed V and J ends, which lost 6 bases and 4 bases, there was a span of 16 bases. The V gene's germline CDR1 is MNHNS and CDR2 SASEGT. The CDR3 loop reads CASRYEQRSGNTIYF. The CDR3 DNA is TGTGCCAGCAGGTACGAACAGAGGTCGGGAAACACCATATATTTT.

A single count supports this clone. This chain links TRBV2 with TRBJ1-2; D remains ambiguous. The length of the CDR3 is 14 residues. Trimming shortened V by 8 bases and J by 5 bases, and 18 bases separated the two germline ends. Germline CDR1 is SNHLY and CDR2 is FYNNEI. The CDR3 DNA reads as TGTGCCAGCCTGGGTTCAGCCATCGCTTATGGCTACACCTTC. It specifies CASLGSAIAYGYTF.

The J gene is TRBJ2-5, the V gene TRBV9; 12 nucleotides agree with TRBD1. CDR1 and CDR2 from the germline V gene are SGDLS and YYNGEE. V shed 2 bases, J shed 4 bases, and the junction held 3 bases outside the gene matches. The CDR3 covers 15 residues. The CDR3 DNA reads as TGTGCCAGCAGCGTCCCGGGACAGGGGGCAGAGACCCAGTACTTC. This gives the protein CASSVPGQGAETQYF. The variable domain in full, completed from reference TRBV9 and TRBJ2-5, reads DSGVTQTPKHLITATGQRVTLRCSPRSGDLSVYWYQQSLDQGLQFLIQYYNGEERAKGNILERFSAQQFPDLHSELNLSSLELGDSALYFCASSVPGQGAETQYFGPGTRLLVL.

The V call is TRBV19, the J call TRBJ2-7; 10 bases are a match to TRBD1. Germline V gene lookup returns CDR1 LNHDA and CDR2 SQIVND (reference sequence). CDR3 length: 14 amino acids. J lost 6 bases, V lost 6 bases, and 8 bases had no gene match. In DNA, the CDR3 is TGTGCCAGTAGGACATCCGGGACAGGGGTCGAGCAGTACTTC. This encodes CASRTSGTGVEQYF.

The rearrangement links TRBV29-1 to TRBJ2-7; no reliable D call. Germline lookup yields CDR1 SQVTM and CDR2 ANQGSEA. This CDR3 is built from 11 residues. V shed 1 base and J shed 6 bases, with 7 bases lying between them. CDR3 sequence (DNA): TGCAGCGTTGAAGCAGGCCCCGAGCAGTACTTC. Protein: CSVEAGPEQYF.

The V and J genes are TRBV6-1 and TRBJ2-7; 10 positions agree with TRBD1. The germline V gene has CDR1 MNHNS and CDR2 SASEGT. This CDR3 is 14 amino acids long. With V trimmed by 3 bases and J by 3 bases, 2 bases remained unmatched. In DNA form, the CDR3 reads TGTGCCAGCAGTGATTGGACAGGGGGCTACGAGCAGTACTTC. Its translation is CASSDWTGGYEQYF.

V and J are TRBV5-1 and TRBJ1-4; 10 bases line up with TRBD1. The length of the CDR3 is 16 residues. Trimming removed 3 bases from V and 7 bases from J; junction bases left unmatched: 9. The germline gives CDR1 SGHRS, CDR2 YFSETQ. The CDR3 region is CASSSGTGEESEKLFF. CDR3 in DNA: TGCGCCAGCAGCTCCGGGACAGGGGAGGAAAGTGAAAAACTGTTTTTT.